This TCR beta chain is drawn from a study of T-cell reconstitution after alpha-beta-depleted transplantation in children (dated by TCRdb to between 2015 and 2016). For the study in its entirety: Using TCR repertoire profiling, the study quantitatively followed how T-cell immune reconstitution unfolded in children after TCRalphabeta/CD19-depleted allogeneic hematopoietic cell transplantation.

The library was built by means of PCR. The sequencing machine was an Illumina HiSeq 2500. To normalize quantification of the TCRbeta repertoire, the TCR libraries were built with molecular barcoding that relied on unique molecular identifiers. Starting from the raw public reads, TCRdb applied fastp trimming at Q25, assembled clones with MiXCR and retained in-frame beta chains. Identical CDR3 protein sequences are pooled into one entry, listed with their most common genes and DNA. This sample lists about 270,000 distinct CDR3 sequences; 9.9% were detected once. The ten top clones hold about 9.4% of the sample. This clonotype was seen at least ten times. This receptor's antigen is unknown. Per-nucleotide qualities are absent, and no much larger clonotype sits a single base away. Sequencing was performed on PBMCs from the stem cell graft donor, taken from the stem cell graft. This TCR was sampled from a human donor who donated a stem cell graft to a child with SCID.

The CDR3 sequence is CASSTPDRPSTDTQYF. The sequenced DNA is TGCGCCAGCAGCACCCCGGACAGGCCAAGCACAGATACGCAGTATTTT. Recombination joined TRBV5-1 with TRBJ2-3; TRBD1 matches 7 bases in the middle. The junction shows trimming of 4 bases on V and 0 bases on J, and the gene matches do not reach 8 bases of it. For CDR1 and CDR2, the germline V gene lists SGHRS and YFSETQ. The CDR3 runs 16 residues from the cysteine to the phenylalanine. The only DNA kept is the CDR3, 48 bases in frame from the first base.